These 7 T cell receptor beta chains came from one sample sequenced in a study of blood T cell repertoires in COVID-19. The data were produced by immunoSEQ multiplex PCR, yet TCRdb's version contains in-frame clones alone and is incomplete. The sample lists approximately 100,000 clones; roughly four fifths were seen once. Sequenced sample: peripheral blood. These receptors were taken from a woman in her sixties or seventies with acute or convalescent COVID-19.

The count of this clone is one. This sequence joins TRBV7-9 and TRBJ1-5; 10 bases line up with TRBD1. V was pared by 5 bases and J by 0 bases, with 4 bases of the junction left unmatched. This CDR3 is 16 amino acids long. Germline values: CDR1 SEHNR, CDR2 FQNEAQ (reference sequence). CDR3 nucleotide sequence: TGTGCCAGCAGCCGTGGGACAGGGGATAGCAATCAGCCCCAGCATTTT. This encodes CASSRGTGDSNQPQHF.

The V and J genes are TRBV19 and TRBJ2-5; 9 bases map to TRBD2. J lost 5 bases, V lost 8 bases, and 9 bases had no gene match. From germline, CDR1 is LNHDA and CDR2 SQIVND (reference sequence). This CDR3 region has 14 residues. The CDR3 DNA follows: TGTGCCAGTGGGACTAGCCGGGGGGCGGAGACCCAGTACTTC. Its translation: CASGTSRGAETQYF. Full variable domain (rest looked up from reference TRBV19 and TRBJ2-5): DGGITQSPKYLFRKEGQNVTLSCEQNLNHDAMYWYRQDPGQGLRLIYYSQIVNDFQKGDIAEGYSVSREKKESFPLTVTSAQKNPTAFYLCASGTSRGAETQYFGPGTRLLVL.

The J gene is TRBJ1-3, the V gene TRBV5-1; the D gene is possibly TRBD1 (6 bases). The CDR3 has 15 amino acids. The germline V gene has CDR1 SGHRS and CDR2 YFSETQ. V was trimmed by 0 bases and J by 4 bases, leaving 11 bases between them. The CDR3 coding sequence is TGCGCCAGCAGCTTGGATTCAGGGGCCGGAAACACCATATATTTT. This encodes CASSLDSGAGNTIYF.

The V call is TRBV15, the J call TRBJ2-1; 7 nucleotides align to TRBD2. V lost 3 bases and J lost 3; bases outside the gene matches: 8. CDR3 length: 16 amino acids. Germline V gives CDR1 LNHNV, CDR2 YYDKDF (reference sequence). CDR3 nucleotide sequence: TGTGCCACCAGCAGGGGGGGAACGGGAGGCTACAATGAGCAGTTCTTC. Its protein product is CATSRGGTGGYNEQFF.

This clone has just one count. The chain couples TRBV5-1 to TRBJ2-3; TRBD2 might be the D (7 bases). Trimming stripped 1 base from V and 4 bases from J, with 13 bases between. The V gene's germline CDR1 is SGHRS and CDR2 YFSETQ. This CDR3 has 15 residues. For the CDR3, the DNA is TGCGCCAGCAGCTTGTGGGGGGGCCCTGCAGATACGCAGTATTTT. It codes for CASSLWGGPADTQYF. Combining the CDR3 with reference TRBV5-1 and TRBJ2-3 gives the whole variable domain KAGVTQTPRYLIKTRGQQVTLSCSPISGHRSVSWYQQTPGQGLQFLFEYFSETQRNKGNFPGRFSGRQFSNSRSEMNVSTLELGDSALYLCASSLWGGPADTQYFGPGTRLTVL.

The chain couples TRBV28 to TRBJ2-7; a weak D match, TRBD1 (7 bases). Germline V lookup: CDR1 MDHEN, CDR2 SYDVKM. The CDR3 totals 18 residues. V lost 10 bases, J lost 4 bases, and 32 bases lay in between. CDR3 coding DNA: TGTGCCACCAACAGGGGCAGGGGAGGTGGTAGAGGGGGGTACGAGCAGTACTTC. Amino acids: CATNRGRGGGRGGYEQYF.

In its sample, this clone was seen a few times. At the DNA level, this CDR3 is encoded by other sequences in the same sample as well. This sequence joins TRBV27 and TRBJ1-2, with TRBD1 matching 7 bases. V lost 6 bases, J lost 1 base, and 5 bases stayed unmatched. The CDR3 totals 14 residues. The germline V gene encodes CDR1 MNHEY and CDR2 SMNVEV (reference sequence). The CDR3, as DNA: TGTGCCAGCAGGGGCGGGACAGTTAACTATGGCTACACCTTC. Protein: CASRGGTVNYGYTF.